Listed below are T cell receptor beta chains from one sample, sequenced in a study of graft-versus-host responses after intestinal transplantation. Method: immunoSEQ multiplex PCR; TCRdb's copy keeps in-frame clones and lacks some. The sample has 9,900 or so clones; around 89% are singletons. The sample here was PBMCs, taken about 250 days after intestinal transplant. Source of these receptors: a human patient who received an intestinal transplant, so some T cells may come from the graft donor. The CDR3 runs from the conserved cysteine through the conserved F or W. A D gene is named only where the DNA matches it firmly. A clone size is listed for some rows: how often the clone was seen (once, few, many), or a class if it is expanded.

>NA|TRBV11-2|NA|TRBJ1-2
CASSLPGLNYGYTF
TGTGCCAGCAGCTTACCAGGCCTAAACTATGGCTACACCTTC
>once|TRBV28|NA|TRBJ2-7
CASSFQEGVGDEQYF
TGTGCCAGCTCATTCCAGGAGGGAGTGGGGGACGAGCAGTACTTC
>once|TRBV6-6|NA|TRBJ2-5
CASSLDRVQETQYF
TGTGCCAGCAGCCTCGACCGGGTCCAAGAGACCCAGTACTTC
>NA|TRBV5-5|NA|TRBJ1-5
CASSLAGGGNQPQHF
TGTGCCAGCAGCTTGGCCGGGGGGGGCAATCAGCCCCAGCATTTT
>NA|TRBV5-1|TRBD2|TRBJ2-2
CASSFTAGGRYTGELFF
TGCGCCAGCAGCTTCACAGCGGGAGGACGCTACACCGGGGAGCTGTTTTTT
>NA|TRBV9|NA|TRBJ2-3
CASSVREYGSGLSTDTQYF
TGTGCCAGCAGCGTAAGGGAATACGGGTCGGGCCTTAGCACAGATACGCAGTATTTT
>NA|TRBV19|NA|TRBJ2-5
CASSINSGETQYF
TGTGCCAGTAGTATAAATTCGGGAGAGACCCAGTACTTC
>NA|TRBV4-3|TRBD1|TRBJ1-2
CASSQQTGISYGYTF
TGCGCCAGCAGCCAGCAGACAGGGATCAGCTATGGCTACACCTTC
>NA|TRBV18|NA|TRBJ1-5
CASSRGRNQPQHF
TGTGCCAGCTCACGGGGACGCAATCAGCCCCAGCATTTT
>few|TRBV11-3|NA|TRBJ2-2
CASSLSATPPGELFF
TGTGCCAGCAGCTTAAGTGCCACGCCCCCCGGGGAGCTGTTTTTT
>NA|TRBV4-2|NA|TRBJ1-2
CASSFPGGARGYTF
TGTGCCAGCAGCTTCCCGGGCGGGGCGCGGGGCTACACCTTC
>NA|TRBV19|TRBD1|TRBJ2-2
CASNTGTGALMGTGELFF
TGTGCCAGTAATACCGGGACAGGGGCTCTAATGGGCACCGGGGAGCTGTTTTTT
>NA|TRBV4-2|TRBD1|TRBJ1-1
CASSPPGGGTEAFF
TGTGCCAGCAGCCCCCCAGGGGGCGGAACTGAAGCTTTCTTT
>NA|TRBV28|TRBD2|TRBJ2-5
CASSFPRSSGRAPETQYF
TGTGCCAGCAGTTTCCCAAGATCTAGCGGGAGGGCCCCAGAGACCCAGTACTTC
>NA|TRBV18|TRBD2|TRBJ2-7
CASSVSGSPFYEQYF
TGTGCCAGCTCCGTTAGCGGGAGCCCTTTCTACGAGCAGTACTTC
>NA|TRBV19|TRBD1|TRBJ2-7
CASSIAPGQDYEQYF
TGTGCCAGTAGTATAGCCCCGGGACAGGACTACGAGCAGTACTTC
>NA|TRBV4-3|TRBD2|TRBJ2-1
CASSQETSGSYNEQFF
TGCGCCAGCAGCCAAGAGACTAGCGGGAGCTACAATGAGCAGTTCTTC
>NA|TRBV5-6|NA|TRBJ1-2
CASSLGQTPYYGYTF
TGTGCCAGCAGCTTGGGACAGACGCCTTACTATGGCTACACCTTC
>NA|TRBV19|NA|TRBJ1-5
CASSNREGPPYNQPQHF
TGTGCCAGTAGTAATAGGGAGGGGCCTCCTTACAATCAGCCCCAGCATTTT
>NA|TRBV6-6|TRBD2|TRBJ2-5
CASTSGSTQYF
TGTGCCAGTACTAGCGGGTCGACCCAGTACTTC
>once|TRBV28|TRBD1|TRBJ1-2
CASSLGGTGFNYGYTF
TGTGCCAGCAGTTTAGGGGGGACAGGATTCAACTATGGCTACACCTTC
>NA|TRBV28|NA|TRBJ2-5
CASSTGWASGAETQYF
TGTGCCAGCAGTACTGGCTGGGCATCAGGGGCAGAGACCCAGTACTTC
>NA|TRBV15|NA|TRBJ1-5
CATSFDASNQPQHF
TGTGCCACCAGCTTCGACGCTAGCAATCAGCCCCAGCATTTT
>NA|TRBV10-2|TRBD2|TRBJ2-1
CASSELLGLAGPHEQFF
TGCGCCAGCAGTGAGCTATTGGGACTAGCGGGACCGCATGAGCAGTTCTTC
>NA|TRBV15|NA|TRBJ1-2
CATRGSVEQSYGYTF
TGTGCCACCAGAGGCAGCGTTGAACAATCCTATGGCTACACCTTC
>NA|TRBV19|NA|TRBJ1-5
CASSIESGNQPQHF
TGTGCCAGTAGTATAGAGTCCGGCAATCAGCCCCAGCATTTT
>once|TRBV6-1|NA|TRBJ2-3
CASSDLGTDTQYF
TGTGCCAGCAGTGATTTGGGGACAGATACGCAGTATTTT
>NA|TRBV29-1|NA|TRBJ2-1
CSVVPAGAPNEQFF
TGCAGCGTTGTCCCCGCGGGGGCGCCCAATGAGCAGTTCTTC
>once|TRBV5-1|NA|TRBJ2-7
CASSLAAPISYEQYF
TGCGCCAGCAGCTTGGCCGCCCCGATCTCCTACGAGCAGTACTTC
>NA|TRBV7-9|TRBD2|TRBJ2-1
CASSLGASGRRLDEQFF
TGTGCCAGCAGCTTAGGAGCTAGCGGGAGGAGGTTGGATGAGCAGTTCTTC
>NA|TRBV19|NA|TRBJ2-7
CASSIAGVLYEQYF
TGTGCCAGTAGTATTGCGGGCGTGCTCTACGAGCAGTACTTC
>NA|TRBV5-1|TRBD1|TRBJ2-7
CASSLRQGTYEQYF
TGCGCCAGCAGCTTGAGACAGGGAACCTACGAGCAGTACTTC
>NA|TRBV14|TRBD2|TRBJ2-7
CASRLAGSSYEQYF
TGTGCCAGCAGGCTAGCGGGATCCTCCTACGAGCAGTACTTC
>NA|TRBV5-4|NA|TRBJ2-1
CASSLYLSNEQFF
TGTGCCAGCAGCCTCTATCTAAGCAATGAGCAGTTCTTC
>NA|TRBV19|NA|TRBJ1-5
CASTLTGGQPQHF
TGTGCCAGTACCCTGACAGGAGGACAGCCCCAGCATTTT
>NA|TRBV11-1|TRBD1|TRBJ2-5
CASSSRDRGREETQYF
TGTGCCAGCAGCTCCCGGGACAGGGGGCGCGAAGAGACCCAGTACTTC
>NA|TRBV30|NA|TRBJ2-7
CAWSSRGAYEQYF
TGTGCCTGGAGCTCTAGGGGGGCCTACGAGCAGTACTTC
>NA|TRBV4-3|NA|TRBJ2-1
CASSQDQESSYNEQFF
TGCGCCAGCAGCCAAGATCAAGAGAGCTCCTACAATGAGCAGTTCTTC
>NA|TRBV27|TRBD1|TRBJ2-7
CASGTGLTYEQYF
TGTGCCAGCGGGACAGGGCTAACCTACGAGCAGTACTTC
>NA|TRBV9|TRBD1|TRBJ2-7
CASSASHRGVEQYF
TGTGCCAGCAGCGCATCTCACAGGGGAGTAGAGCAGTACTTC
>NA|TRBV28|NA|TRBJ2-3
CAHETGKTDTQYF
TGTGCCCACGAAACAGGGAAAACAGATACGCAGTATTTT